Shown below are 2 T cell receptor beta chains from a single sample sequenced in a study of regulatory T cells in long-lasting Graves disease. iRepertoire HTBI primers and Arm-PCR of CDR3 regions built TCR beta libraries. TCRdb called the multiplex PCR reads again in MiXCR, with one record for every CDR3 protein. The table records hundreds of thousands of distinct CDR3 sequences, 15% to 20% of them present only once. Time point defined: newly diagnosed GD, antithyroid drugs for less than 3 months. The TCR library was made from RNA that had been extracted from PBMCs in TRIzol. These data also formed part of another study, on T cells in Graves' hyperthyroidism and ophthalmopathy.

This sample comprised peripheral blood mononuclear cells (PBMCs), obtained at new diagnosis, from a patient treated with antithyroid drugs. The receptors shown here come from a woman younger than 45 with Graves disease.

In this sample, this clonotype turned up many times. V and J are TRBV18 and TRBJ2-7, with D tentatively TRBD1 (5 bases). Germline values: CDR1 KGHSH, CDR2 LQKENI. The CDR3 runs to 12 residues. Trimming left V 6 bases short and J 5 bases short, with 11 bases between. CDR3 sequence: CASSPRQNEQYF. The CDR3 DNA reads as TGTGCCAGCTCTCCAAGACAGAACGAGCAGTACTTC.

This chain links TRBV6-1 with TRBJ1-1; 9 bases are a match to TRBD1. After removal of 8 bases from V and 4 bases from J, the junction contained 11 bases not matched to a gene. There are 15 residues in the CDR3. The germline V gene encodes CDR1 MNHNS and CDR2 SASEGT. The CDR3 sequence: CASAPRDRGVTEAFF. The CDR3, as DNA: TGTGCCAGCGCTCCCCGTGACAGGGGGGTCACTGAAGCTTTCTTT.